Listed here are 3 T cell receptor beta chains from one sample, sequenced in a study of T-cell reconstitution after alpha-beta-depleted transplantation in children. Researchers prepared the TCRbeta library using unique molecular identifiers, the study reports. TCRdb re-derived calls from the PCR reads in MiXCR, one entry per CDR3 protein. The sample lists just over 350,000 distinct CDR3 sequences; less than 15% were seen once. The specimen was PBMCs, collected from the stem cell graft. These receptors were collected from a human donor who donated a stem cell graft to a child with Fanconi anemia.

This clonotype was seen ten or more times. The gene calls are TRBV11-2 and TRBJ2-3; D call uncertain. The V end lost 1 base, the J end lost 11 bases, and 13 bases lay between the germline ends. The CDR3 runs 13 residues. Germline V gene lookup returns CDR1 SGHAT and CDR2 FQNNGV. This CDR3 reads CASSLGLTERQYF. The DNA for the CDR3 is TGTGCCAGCAGCTTAGGCCTGACTGAACGGCAGTATTTT. The whole variable domain, filled in from reference TRBV11-2 and TRBJ2-3, reads EAGVAQSPRYKIIEKRQSVAFWCNPISGHATLYWYQQILGQGPKLLIQFQNNGVVDDSQLPKDRFSAERLKGVDSTLKIQPAKLEDSAVYLCASSLGLTERQYFGPGTRLTVL.

The V call is TRBV5-1, the J call TRBJ1-1; 9 bases map to TRBD1. The CDR3 has 15 residues. Germline CDR1 is SGHRS and CDR2 is YFSETQ. V was clipped by 4 bases and J by 3 bases; unmatched bases: 7. CDR3 amino acids: CASSPIDRGDTEAFF. Here the CDR3 DNA reads TGCGCCAGCAGCCCAATAGACAGGGGGGACACTGAAGCTTTCTTT. The variable domain in full, with the rest retrieved from reference TRBV5-1 and TRBJ1-1, is KAGVTQTPRYLIKTRGQQVTLSCSPISGHRSVSWYQQTPGQGLQFLFEYFSETQRNKGNFPGRFSGRQFSNSRSEMNVSTLELGDSALYLCASSPIDRGDTEAFFGQGTRLTVV.

The chain has TRBV11-1 and TRBJ1-3, with TRBD1 identical over 8 bases. The length of the CDR3 is 18 residues. J lost 2 bases, V lost 1 base, and 10 bases had no gene match. Germline values: CDR1 SGHAT, CDR2 FQDESV (reference sequence). The CDR3 reads CASSLEGYRGAPGNTIYF. The CDR3 region has the DNA TGTGCCAGCAGCTTAGAAGGTTACAGGGGGGCTCCTGGAAACACCATATATTTT.